The 19 T cell receptor beta chains below all came from one sample that was sequenced in a study of radiation and T cells in renal cell carcinoma. The assay was immunoSEQ multiplex PCR, and TCRdb's table has in-frame clones only and misses some. The sample shows 140,000 or so clones, approximately 90% of them seen only once. Indicated time point: baseline pretreatment blood. Sample treatment: 15 Gy SBRT to primary tumor, nephrectomy 4 weeks later. This specimen was blood, taken from a patient whose treatment included radiotherapy and nephrectomy. The receptors here all came from a woman aged 45-65 years with renal cell carcinoma.

The V gene is TRBV2, the J gene TRBJ1-1; D gene uncertain. CDR1 and CDR2 from the germline V gene are SNHLY and FYNNEI. The V gene lost 6 bases and the J gene lost 3 bases, with 14 bases spanning the gap. CDR3 length: 14 amino acids. This CDR3 is CASRKGEGYTEAFF. CDR3 sequence (DNA): TGTGCCAGCAGGAAGGGCGAGGGCTACACTGAAGCTTTCTTT.

This clone was counted a few times. This sequence joins TRBV9 and TRBJ1-1; no clear D gene. V lost 3 bases, J lost 8 bases, and 14 bases lay in between. This CDR3 is built from 13 residues. CDR1 is SGDLS, CDR2 YYNGEE, per germline. The CDR3 DNA follows: TGTGCCAGCAGCGAGGAACCGGGCCTCGAAGCTTTCTTT. Translating gives CASSEEPGLEAFF. The full variable domain, with the rest looked up from reference TRBV9 and TRBJ1-1, is DSGVTQTPKHLITATGQRVTLRCSPRSGDLSVYWYQQSLDQGLQFLIQYYNGEERAKGNILERFSAQQFPDLHSELNLSSLELGDSALYFCASSEEPGLEAFFGQGTRLTVV.

The chain employs TRBV7-2 and TRBJ1-6; D remains ambiguous. The CDR3 is 15 amino acids. CDR1 and CDR2 (germline): SGHTA, FQGNSA. V gave up 5 bases and J gave up 11 bases, with 19 bases separating them. The CDR3 sequence is CASSTDGPPLTPLHF. For the CDR3, the DNA is TGTGCCAGCAGCACAGACGGGCCACCGTTGACACCCCTCCACTTT.

CDR3 in DNA: TGTGCCAGCAGCTTAAGGGAGAACTACGAGCAGTACTTC. Translation: CASSLRENYEQYF. This sequence joins TRBV7-3 and TRBJ2-7; TRBD2 might be the D (5 bases). This CDR3 is 13 amino acids long. The V gene lost 1 base and the J gene lost 3 bases, with 7 bases spanning the gap. Germline CDR1 and CDR2: SGHTA and FQGTGA.

This clone was recorded a few times. The chain joins TRBV4-1 to TRBJ1-5, with D possibly TRBD1 on 6 matching bases. The CDR3 consists of 12 residues. Germline V CDR1 and CDR2: MGHRA, YSYEKL. V was pared by 9 bases and J by 7 bases, with 13 bases between. CDR3 region: CARGAGGQPQHF. As DNA, the CDR3 is TGCGCCAGGGGGGCGGGAGGACAGCCCCAGCATTTT.

This chain connects TRBV28 to TRBJ1-2, with D unresolved. Trimming removed 6 bases from V and 8 bases from J, with 16 bases in between. The CDR3 has 13 residues. In germline, CDR1 is MDHEN, CDR2 SYDVKM. CDR3 amino acids: CASRPGGPEGYTF. CDR3 nucleotides: TGTGCCAGCAGACCCGGAGGGCCTGAGGGCTACACCTTC.

The chain couples TRBV29-1 to TRBJ2-3; 9 nucleotides match TRBD1. Trimming cost V 6 bases and J 4 bases; bases outside gene matches: 11. The CDR3 is 15 residues long. Germline V gene lookup returns CDR1 SQVTM and CDR2 ANQGSEA. CDR3 in DNA: TGCAGCGTCCCACGAGGGACAGGGAGCCCAGATACGCAGTATTTT. Translating it yields CSVPRGTGSPDTQYF.

The rearrangement links TRBV18 to TRBJ2-7; a weak D match, TRBD1 (5 bases). Trimming removed 4 bases at V and 2 bases at J, with 9 bases between. This CDR3 region has 13 residues. CDR1 and CDR2 from the germline V gene are KGHSH and LQKENI. CDR3 loop: CASSLTGTYEQYF. CDR3 sequence (DNA): TGTGCCAGCTCACTCACAGGAACCTACGAGCAGTACTTC.

The rearrangement links TRBV6-5 to TRBJ1-2, with 7 bases fitting TRBD1. Losses at the gene ends were 2 bases for V and 4 bases for J; bases not matched to a gene: 10. The CDR3 extends over 16 amino acids. Germline V gene data show CDR1 as MNHEY and CDR2 as SVGAGI. The CDR3 DNA reads as TGTGCCAGCAGTTACCCAACCCCGGGACAGAGCTATGGCTACACCTTC. It yields the protein CASSYPTPGQSYGYTF.

The chain employs TRBV6-1 and TRBJ1-6, with a possible D match to TRBD1 (6 bases). This CDR3 has 14 amino acids. Germline V CDR1 and CDR2: MNHNS, SASEGT. V lost 2 bases and J 10 bases, leaving 12 bases between the germline ends. CDR3 DNA sequence: TGTGCCAGCAGTGAAATCAAGGGGGAATCACCCCTCCACTTT. Its protein product is CASSEIKGESPLHF.

J is TRBJ2-2 and V is TRBV18, with D possibly matching TRBD2 (6 bases). The CDR3 contains 17 residues. Germline V CDR1 and CDR2: KGHSH, LQKENI. V lost 3 bases and J 0 bases, leaving 14 bases between the germline ends. The CDR3 loop reads CASSPGRGGPNTGELFF. In DNA form, the CDR3 reads TGTGCCAGCTCACCGGGGCGGGGCGGTCCGAACACCGGGGAGCTGTTTTTT.

Remarks on this clone: The identical CDR3 is also encoded by other nucleotide sequences in the sample. The chain uses TRBV7-2 and TRBJ1-5; D uncertain. In germline, CDR1 is SGHTA, CDR2 FQGNSA. The V gene lost 1 base and the J gene lost 4 bases, with 8 bases spanning the gap. CDR3 size: 14 residues. The CDR3 is CASSLGAVNQPQHF. CDR3 coding DNA: TGTGCCAGCAGCTTAGGGGCAGTGAATCAGCCCCAGCATTTT.

V is TRBV6-6 and J is TRBJ1-5; D might be TRBD1 (6 bases). Germline V CDR1 and CDR2: MNHNY, SVGAGI (reference sequence). The CDR3 extends over 14 amino acids. Trimming left V 6 bases short and J 0 bases short, with 9 bases between. The chain's CDR3 is CASSYRDSNQPQHF. The CDR3 DNA reads as TGTGCCAGCAGCTACAGGGATAGCAATCAGCCCCAGCATTTT.

The genes are TRBV5-1 and TRBJ2-3, with no clear D. This CDR3 has 14 amino acids. Germline V CDR1 and CDR2: SGHRS, YFSETQ. Trimming took off 2 bases at V and 1 base at J, with 8 bases between the two ends. The CDR3 DNA follows: TGCGCCAGCAGCTTAAGCGAGGGCACAGATACGCAGTATTTT. This sequence encodes CASSLSEGTDTQYF.

The chain links TRBV10-1 to TRBJ2-1; D possibly corresponds to TRBD1 (5 bases). V was cut by 0 bases and J by 7 bases, with 7 bases left in between. This CDR3 has 13 residues. The germline V gene encodes CDR1 WNHNN and CDR2 SYGVQD (reference sequence). The CDR3 loop reads CASSESSGNEQFF. As DNA, the CDR3 is TGCGCCAGCAGTGAGTCGTCAGGGAATGAGCAGTTCTTC.

CDR3 coding DNA: TGCGCCAGCAGCCTGTATGGAGCAGCTAACTACGAGCAGTACTTC. This gives the protein CASSLYGAANYEQYF. This chain uses TRBV4-1 with TRBJ2-5; D gene uncertain. The J call may be wrong; the DNA end is better matched by TRBJ2-7. CDR3 size: 15 residues. CDR1 is MGHRA, CDR2 YSYEKL, per germline.

The chain couples TRBV7-2 to TRBJ2-3; TRBD1 matches at 7 bases. Per germline, CDR1 SGHTA and CDR2 FQGNSA. The CDR3 runs to 11 residues. J was trimmed by 6 bases and V by 6 bases; bases with no gene match: 0. DNA of the CDR3: TGTGCCAGCAGACAGGGGGATACGCAGTATTTT. It specifies CASRQGDTQYF.

The table lists this clone with a few counts. The chain recombines TRBV10-3 with TRBJ1-5; possibly TRBD1 for D (5 bases). Germline CDR1 is ENHRY and CDR2 is SYGVKD. Trimming removed 6 bases from V and 2 bases from J, with 11 bases in between. The CDR3 runs to 14 residues. In DNA form, the CDR3 reads TGTGCCATCAGCGCTCAAGGGGGCAATCAGCCCCAGCATTTT. As protein: CAISAQGGNQPQHF.

The gene calls are TRBV6-1 and TRBJ2-5; D unclear. CDR3 length equals 14 residues. V was pared by 0 bases and J by 1 base, with 6 bases between. The germline CDR1 and CDR2 sequences are MNHNS and SASEGT. CDR3 sequence reads: CASSEATLQETQYF. CDR3 coding DNA: TGTGCCAGCAGTGAAGCGACACTCCAAGAGACCCAGTACTTC.